The 13 T cell receptor beta chains below all came from one sample that was sequenced in a study of cytomegalovirus exposure and HLA in healthy donors listed by TCRdb under 2017. Library creation used the immunoSEQ multiplex PCR assay. TCRdb retrieved this table from immuneACCESS and kept in-frame rearrangements only. Not all clones are present; in checked studies, unresolved V genes account for under half, and no reason is known for the remainder. The sample table contains some 260,000 clones; only one count was recorded for about 90% of them. Approximately 12% of the sample belongs to the ten largest clones. What was sequenced was PBMCs. These receptors originate from a man in his late teens or twenties in good health and CMV-seropositive.

The rearrangement joins TRBV18 to TRBJ1-5; D is perhaps TRBD1 (5 bases). The V end was cut by 2 bases, the J end by 6 bases, with 17 bases between. CDR1 KGHSH and CDR2 LQKENI come from the germline V gene. The CDR3 spans 16 residues. CDR3 amino acids: CASSPFDTRRGQPQHF. For the CDR3, the DNA is TGTGCCAGCTCACCATTCGACACCCGGAGGGGTCAGCCCCAGCATTTT.

The chain combines TRBV9 with TRBJ2-7; D perhaps matches TRBD1 (5 bases). Germline V gene data show CDR1 as SGDLS and CDR2 as YYNGEE. This CDR3 spans 14 amino acids. The V end lost 0 bases, the J end lost 0 bases, and 7 bases lay between the germline ends. The CDR3 nucleotides read TGTGCCAGCAGCGTAGTAGGGGACTCCTACGAGCAGTACTTC. Amino acids: CASSVVGDSYEQYF.

This rearrangement joins TRBV11-2 to TRBJ2-2; tentative D call: TRBD1 (5 bases). This CDR3 has 15 residues. V lost 2 bases, J lost 0 bases, and 7 bases lay in between. Germline CDR1 and CDR2: SGHAT and FQNNGV. The DNA for the CDR3 is TGTGCCAGCAGCTTATACAGGTCGAACACCGGGGAGCTGTTTTTT. Protein sequence: CASSLYRSNTGELFF.

This clone was observed a single time. This chain uses TRBV11-2 with TRBJ2-2; D is possibly TRBD2 (6 bases). The CDR3 covers 16 residues. Trimming took 7 bases from V and 1 from J, leaving 16 bases between them. Germline V lookup: CDR1 SGHAT, CDR2 FQNNGV. The CDR3 nucleotides read TGTGCCAGCAACAACCCGGGACTTATGAACACCGGGGAGCTGTTTTTT. This translates into CASNNPGLMNTGELFF.

In this sample, this clone turned up once. This chain connects TRBV5-1 to TRBJ1-5; the D is unclear. The CDR3 runs 15 residues. Trimming removed 0 bases from V and 0 bases from J, with 7 bases in between. Germline V gene data show CDR1 as SGHRS and CDR2 as YFSETQ. CDR3 sequence reads: CASSLDPDSNQPQHF. The CDR3 DNA sequence: TGCGCCAGCAGCTTGGATCCAGATAGCAATCAGCCCCAGCATTTT.

The genes are TRBV27 and TRBJ2-3; 11 bases are shared with TRBD2. Trimming removed 6 bases from V and 6 bases from J; junction bases left unmatched: 8. Germline CDR1 MNHEY, CDR2 SMNVEV (reference sequence). This CDR3 is 15 amino acids long. CDR3 nucleotides: TGTGCCAGCAGCTTTCTAGCGGGAGGCGGCGATACGCAGTATTTT. Its protein is CASSFLAGGGDTQYF.

This clone was seen a handful of times. The rearrangement links TRBV6-5 to TRBJ1-5, with D unclear. The V gene lost 7 bases and the J gene lost 2 bases, with 15 bases spanning the gap. Germline V gene lookup returns CDR1 MNHEY and CDR2 SVGAGI. This CDR3 has 15 residues. The CDR3 DNA sequence: TGTGCCAGCACCGACTCGGGCGTTGGCAATCAGCCCCAGCATTTT. It yields the protein CASTDSGVGNQPQHF.

The chain links TRBV7-8 to TRBJ2-7; D remains unclear. Germline values: CDR1 SGHVS, CDR2 FQNEAQ. V shed 3 bases and J shed 6 bases, with 12 bases lying between them. The CDR3 covers 13 residues. CDR3 region: CASSLLSGSEQYF. CDR3 DNA sequence: TGTGCCAGCAGCTTGCTTTCAGGCTCCGAGCAGTACTTC.

CDR3 residues: CAISESGGSYNEQFF. The CDR3 nucleotides read TGTGCCATCAGTGAAAGCGGGGGCTCCTACAATGAGCAGTTCTTC. The chain links TRBV10-3 to TRBJ2-1; 8 bases fit TRBD2. Germline values: CDR1 ENHRY, CDR2 SYGVKD. J lost 0 bases, V lost 3 bases, and 1 base had no gene match. The CDR3 loop spans 15 amino acids.

The rearrangement links TRBV29-1 to TRBJ2-2; D is tentatively TRBD1 or TRBD2 (5 bases each). Germline V gives CDR1 SQVTM, CDR2 ANQGSEA. The germline V and J ends were trimmed by 4 bases and 6 bases, with 15 bases remaining between them. The length of the CDR3 is 14 residues. The CDR3 DNA reads TGCAGCGTTGTAGAAGCGGTGGGGCCCGGGGAGCTGTTTTTT. The encoded protein is CSVVEAVGPGELFF.

This sequence joins TRBV10-1 and TRBJ2-3; perhaps TRBD1 as D (6 bases). The germline V gene has CDR1 WNHNN and CDR2 SYGVQD (reference sequence). The CDR3 extends over 15 amino acids. V was trimmed by 5 bases and J by 1 base, leaving 13 bases between them. This CDR3 reads CASSPSDRRTDTQYF. CDR3 nucleotide sequence: TGCGCCAGCAGTCCCTCGGACAGACGCACAGATACGCAGTATTTT.

The chain combines TRBV7-8 with TRBJ2-1, with D possibly matching TRBD2 (5 bases). CDR3 length equals 13 residues. Trimming pared 6 bases from V and 2 bases from J, leaving 8 bases between. The germline CDR1 and CDR2 sequences are SGHVS and FQNEAQ. The CDR3 loop reads CASSYGTYNEQFF. As DNA, the CDR3 is TGTGCCAGCAGTTACGGGACCTACAATGAGCAGTTCTTC.

J is TRBJ1-1 and V is TRBV19; 7 nucleotides agree with TRBD1. Unmatched junction bases numbered 7, after V lost 3 bases and J lost 6 bases. Germline V gene data show CDR1 as LNHDA and CDR2 as SQIVND (reference sequence). The CDR3 has 14 residues. This chain's CDR3 is CASSIRQGYAEAFF. In DNA, the CDR3 is TGTGCCAGTAGTATCCGACAGGGATACGCTGAAGCTTTCTTT. The full variable domain, with the rest looked up from reference TRBV19 and TRBJ1-1, is DGGITQSPKYLFRKEGQNVTLSCEQNLNHDAMYWYRQDPGQGLRLIYYSQIVNDFQKGDIAEGYSVSREKKESFPLTVTSAQKNPTAFYLCASSIRQGYAEAFFGQGTRLTVV.